This TCR beta chain stems from a study of blood T cell repertoires in COVID-19. The overall study: The study drew acute and convalescent COVID-19 samples from the United States, Italy and Spain. T cells, B-cell-depleted T cells, or PBMCs provided the cDNA or gDNA that served as material.

In the source study's methods: Counts of nucleated cells, estimated from reference gene primer amplification, were obtained. The assay was immunoSEQ multiplex PCR, and TCRdb's table has in-frame clones only and misses some. That table furnishes V, J and clone size, whereas the DNA furnished D and trimming. The table includes 350,000 to 400,000 clones, 90% detected once. The TCR comes from a man aged 18 to 29 with active or convalescent COVID-19. Input material: peripheral blood.

The CDR3 DNA sequence: TGCAGCGCCACTTGGGGAACGGGGGTGCGGACTGAAGCTTTCTTT. Its translation is CSATWGTGVRTEAFF. The chain combines TRBV29-1 with TRBJ1-1; possible D gene TRBD1, 5 bases. The V gene lost 7 bases and the J gene lost 5 bases, with 23 bases spanning the gap. Germline V gene lookup returns CDR1 SQVTM and CDR2 ANQGSEA. CDR3 length: 15 amino acids. Together with reference TRBV29-1 and TRBJ1-1, the CDR3 gives the full variable domain: SAVISQKPSRDICQRGTSLTIQCQVDSQVTMMFWYRQQPGQSLTLIATANQGSEATYESGFVIDKFPISRPNLTFSTLTVSNMSPEDSSIYLCSATWGTGVRTEAFFGQGTRLTVV.